This TCR beta chain appears in the sequencing data of a study of T-cell memory formation after mild COVID-19. Across the study: TCR clusters were mostly confined to one donor each. Study-level findings and limits: For second-wave clones that peaked at day 37, SARS-CoV-2 specificity went unverified.

One entry per CDR3 protein, called by TCRdb with MiXCR from the 5' RACE reads. This sample carries approximately 480,000 distinct CDR3 sequences, around a sixth of them seen once, and the ten largest clones take roughly an eighth. V was shortened by 2 bases and J by 7 bases, with 14 bases between the two germline ends. Germline CDR1 reads MNHEY; CDR2 reads SVGEGT. CDR3 size: 15 residues. With respect to this clonotype: Its antigen is unidentified.

This TCR was sampled from an adult woman who had mild COVID-19 (a few samples of this study predate the infection). Cell type and time point are not known. The chain has TRBV6-2 or TRBV6-3 and TRBJ2-2; no firm D call. Sequencing was carried out using PBMCs or a T cell subset sorted from them (not recorded which). CDR3 coding DNA: TGTGCCAGCAGTTACCCGGACCGCTGGGGCGGGGAGCTGTTTTTT. Residues: CASSYPDRWGGELFF.